This TCR beta chain was sequenced for a study of cytomegalovirus exposure and HLA in healthy donors. General study points: What a later analysis showed was that several of the most significant clusters appeared linked to common viral pathogens. Reports state that TCR beta sequences accurately predicted most subjects' HLA-A and HLA-B alleles. Most TCR sequences proved rare, with some public TCRs found in many donors. Later work showed greater clonal expansion in HLA-associated TCR beta chains than in equally common others.

This clone is a singleton in its sample. Its specificity is not known. The CDR3 totals 16 residues. Trimming removed 1 base from V and 4 bases from J, with 14 bases in between. CDR1 is SGHTA, CDR2 FQGNSA, per germline. The PCR made use of 60 Vbeta and 13 Jbeta primers. The method was immunoSEQ multiplex PCR; TCRdb's version includes in-frame clones alone and lacks a portion of them. The repertoire holds some 110,000 clones, with over 80% as singletons. The sequence came from a man in his late teens or twenties in good health and CMV-seronegative. Input material: PBMCs. The rearrangement uses TRBV7-2 and TRBJ1-3; D ambiguous. The CDR3 region is CASSLESPSSGNTIYF. CDR3 in DNA: TGTGCCAGCAGCTTAGAAAGCCCCTCGTCCGGAAACACCATATATTTT.